This T cell receptor beta chain is drawn from a study of patients and donors after allogeneic stem cell transplantation. TCRdb fed the RT-PCR reads into MiXCR, producing one record per CDR3 protein. The sample lists about a million distinct CDR3 sequences; roughly 18% were seen once. In germline, CDR1 is SGHRS, CDR2 YFSETQ. The CDR3 is 14 amino acids. This clonotype came up many times. Mismatch with germline at one junction end may stem from a read error. Sequenced input: blood, either unsorted or a sorted T cell fraction (not recorded which). The receptor was derived from a human donor who was either an allogeneic HSCT recipient or a stem cell or donor lymphocyte infusion donor (not recorded which). It is not recorded whose cells these are; they may come from a transplant donor. The chain employs TRBV5-1 and TRBJ2-3; D is perhaps TRBD1 (5 bases). The CDR3 protein is CASSLEGGTDTQYF. CDR3 sequence (DNA): TGTGCCAGCAGTTTAGAAGGGGGCACAGATACGCAGTATTTT.